This T cell receptor beta chain was documented in a study of regulatory T cells in long-lasting Graves disease. This clonotype was detected only a few times. In building TCR beta libraries, iRepertoire HTBI primers were used together with Arm-PCR of CDR3 regions. TCRdb analysed the multiplex PCR reads with MiXCR anew, one entry per CDR3 protein. The profile covers hundreds of thousands of distinct CDR3 sequences, with 15% to 20% appearing a single time and around 11% taken by the ten largest. Trimming shortened V by 3 bases and J by 5 bases, and 16 bases separated the two germline ends. The germline gives CDR1 LNHDA, CDR2 SQIVND (reference sequence). The CDR3 runs to 15 residues. Noted time point: newly diagnosed GD, antithyroid drugs for less than 3 months. There was RNA extracted from PBMCs, and the TCR library was made from it. This sample was shared with a second study, whose subject was T cells in Graves' hyperthyroidism and ophthalmopathy.

The receptor was derived from a man between 18 and 29 years old with Graves disease. The material sequenced was peripheral blood mononuclear cells (PBMCs), taken at new diagnosis, from a patient treated with antithyroid drugs. The rearrangement uses TRBV19 and TRBJ1-1, with D hard to call. The CDR3 spells CASSIWRVGGTEAFF. CDR3 nucleotides: TGTGCCAGTAGTATTTGGAGGGTCGGTGGGACTGAAGCTTTCTTT.